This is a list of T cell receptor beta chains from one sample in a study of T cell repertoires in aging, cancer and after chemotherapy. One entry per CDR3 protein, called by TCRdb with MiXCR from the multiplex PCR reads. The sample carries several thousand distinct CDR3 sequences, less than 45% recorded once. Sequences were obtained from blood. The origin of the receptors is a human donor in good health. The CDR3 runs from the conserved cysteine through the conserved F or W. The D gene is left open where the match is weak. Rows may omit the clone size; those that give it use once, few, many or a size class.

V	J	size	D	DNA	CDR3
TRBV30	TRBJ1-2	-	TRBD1	TGTGCCTGGACAGGGGGCGACTATGGCTACACCTTC	CAWTGGDYGYTF
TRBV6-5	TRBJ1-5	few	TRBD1	TGTGCCAGCAGTTACTCGGCAGGGGGCGGTCAGCCCCAGCATTTT	CASSYSAGGGQPQHF
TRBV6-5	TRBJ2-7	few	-	TGTGCCAGCAGCCCCATGGCACCCCAGGGCTACGAGCAGTACTTC	CASSPMAPQGYEQYF
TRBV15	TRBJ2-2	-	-	TGTGCCACCAGGACTAGAACGGCCGCCGGGGAGCTGTTTTTT	CATRTRTAAGELFF
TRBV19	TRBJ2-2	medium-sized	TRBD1	TGTGCCAGTAGCCTCCCTTTGCTTCGGCCGGGGACAGGGACGAACACCGGGGAGCTGTTTTTT	CASSLPLLRPGTGTNTGELFF
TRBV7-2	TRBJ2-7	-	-	TGTGCCAGCAGCTCGCAGGGTCTCTCCTACGAGCAGTACTTC	CASSSQGLSYEQYF
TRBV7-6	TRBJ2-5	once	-	TGTGCCAGCAGCTTAAATGCGGAGACCCAGTACTTC	CASSLNAETQYF
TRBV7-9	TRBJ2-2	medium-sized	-	TGTGCCAGCACCTGGGGCACCGGGGAGCTGTTTTTT	CASTWGTGELFF
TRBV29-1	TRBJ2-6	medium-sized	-	TGCAGCGTTTTGGCCGGAAACTCTGGGGCCAACGTCCTGACTTTC	CSVLAGNSGANVLTF
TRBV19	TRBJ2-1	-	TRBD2	TGTGCCAGTCACCGGGGGGGTAGCGGGAGAGGCGGGTACAATGAGCAGTTCTTC	CASHRGGSGRGGYNEQFF
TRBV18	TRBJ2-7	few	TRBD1	TGTGCCAGCTCACCTGTGAGGGGGCACGAGCAGTACTTC	CASSPVRGHEQYF
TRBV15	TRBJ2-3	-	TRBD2	TGTGCCACCAGCAGGCGGGCGGGGGGTTTCACAGATACGCAGTATTTT	CATSRRAGGFTDTQYF
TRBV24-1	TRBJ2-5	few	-	TGTGCCACCAGTGATTACGGATCTGGACAGAGTCAAGAGACCCAGTACTTC	CATSDYGSGQSQETQYF
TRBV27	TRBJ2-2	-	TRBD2	TGTGCCAGCAACAAGGGACTAGCGGGATCTAACACCGGGGAGCTGTTTTTT	CASNKGLAGSNTGELFF
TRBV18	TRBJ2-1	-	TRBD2	TGTGCCAGCTCACCCGTAGCGGGGAGCTCCTACAATGAGCAGTTCTTC	CASSPVAGSSYNEQFF
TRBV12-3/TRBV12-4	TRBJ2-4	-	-	TGTGCCAGCAGTTTCGGGCAGGCCCTTCAGTACTTC	CASSFGQALQYF
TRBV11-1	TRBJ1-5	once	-	TGTGCCAGCAGCGAACAGGGAAATCAGCCCCAGCATTTT	CASSEQGNQPQHF
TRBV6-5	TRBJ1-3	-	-	TGTGCCAGCAGTGTAACCGCAGGGAAGACTGGAAACACCATATATTTT	CASSVTAGKTGNTIYF
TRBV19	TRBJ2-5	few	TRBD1	TGTGCCAGTACCGGGACAGGGTGGGAGACCCAGTACTTC	CASTGTGWETQYF
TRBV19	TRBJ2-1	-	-	TGTGCCAGTAGTTCCCCTTACCGGGGGGCCGCCGGGTGTGAGCAGTTCTTC	CASSSPYRGAAGCEQFF
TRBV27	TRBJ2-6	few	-	TGTGCCAGCAGTTTATGGGGTAGAACTGGGGCCAACGTCCTGACTTTC	CASSLWGRTGANVLTF
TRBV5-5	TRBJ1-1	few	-	TGTGCCAGCAGCTTAGGGGGGAACACTGAAGCTTTCTTT	CASSLGGNTEAFF
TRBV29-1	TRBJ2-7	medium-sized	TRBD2	TGCAGCGCCACCGGGACTAGCGGGAGGGCCGGTAACGAGCAGTACTTC	CSATGTSGRAGNEQYF
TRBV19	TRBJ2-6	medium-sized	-	TGTGCCAGTGGCGGGGGCGCTGTGGGGGCCAACGTCCTGACTTTC	CASGGGAVGANVLTF
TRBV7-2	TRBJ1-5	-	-	TGTGCCAGCAGCTTAGGGTTTAATGACCCTAATCAGCCCCAGCATTTT	CASSLGFNDPNQPQHF
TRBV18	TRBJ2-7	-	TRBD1	TGTGCCAGCTCCCGACAGGGGGCCGGGGGTAGGTATGACGAGCAGTACTTC	CASSRQGAGGRYDEQYF
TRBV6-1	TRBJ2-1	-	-	TGTGCCAGCAGCCGTTATAGTCTAGAGGGGAATAAGCAGTTCTTC	CASSRYSLEGNKQFF
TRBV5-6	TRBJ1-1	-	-	TGTGCCAGCAGCTTGGTAGGGAAGACTGAAGCTTTCTTT	CASSLVGKTEAFF
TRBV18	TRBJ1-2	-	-	TGTGCCAGCTCATCAGAGCAGTCCGTCGTTTATGGCTACACCTTC	CASSSEQSVVYGYTF
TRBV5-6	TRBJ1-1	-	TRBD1	TGTGCCAGCAGCTTCGAAAACTACAGGGGGCAGGGCACTGAAGCTTTCTTT	CASSFENYRGQGTEAFF
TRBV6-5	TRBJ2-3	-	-	TGTGCCAGCAGTTATAGCGCTAGCACAGATACGCAGTATTTT	CASSYSASTDTQYF
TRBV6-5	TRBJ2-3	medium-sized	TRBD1	TGTGCCAGCAGTTACTCGAGGTCAAGGGGGCCAGATACGCAGTATTTT	CASSYSRSRGPDTQYF
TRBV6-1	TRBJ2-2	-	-	TGTGCCAGCAGCGAAGGTTCTAACCACCGCACCGGGGAGCTGTTTTTT	CASSEGSNHRTGELFF
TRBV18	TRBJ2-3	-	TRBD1	TGTGCCAGCTCACCAGGTGAGGGGGCAGGCACAGATACGCAGTATTTT	CASSPGEGAGTDTQYF